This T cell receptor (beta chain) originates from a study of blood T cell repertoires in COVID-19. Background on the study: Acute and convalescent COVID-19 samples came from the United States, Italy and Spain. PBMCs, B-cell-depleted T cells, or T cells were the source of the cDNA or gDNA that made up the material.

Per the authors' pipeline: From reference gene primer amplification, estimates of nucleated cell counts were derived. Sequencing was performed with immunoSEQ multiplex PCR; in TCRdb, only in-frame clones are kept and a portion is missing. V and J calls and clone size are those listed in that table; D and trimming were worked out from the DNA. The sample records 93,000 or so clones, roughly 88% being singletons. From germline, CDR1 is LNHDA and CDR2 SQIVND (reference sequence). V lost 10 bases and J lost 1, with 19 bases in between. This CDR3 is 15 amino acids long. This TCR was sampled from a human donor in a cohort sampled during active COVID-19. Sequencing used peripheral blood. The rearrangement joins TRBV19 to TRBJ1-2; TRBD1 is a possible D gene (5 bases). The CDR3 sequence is CATAHPGGSNYGYTF. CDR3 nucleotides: TGTGCCACTGCCCACCCCGGGGGGAGTAACTATGGCTACACCTTC.